Listed here are 31 T cell receptor beta chains from one sample, sequenced in a study of blood T cells in healthy people across ages. Using a J-beta primer mix together with a sample-barcoded 5' primer, a second PCR was run for roughly 6 to 11 cycles. TCRdb analysed the 5' RACE reads with MiXCR anew, one entry per CDR3 protein. Among some 690,000 distinct CDR3 sequences, approximately 22% were seen once, and the ten largest hold about 22%. The material sequenced was blood. The receptor set was obtained from a man between 65 and 85 years old in good health.

This clonotype has a handful of counts. V is TRBV18 and J is TRBJ1-6; 10 bases are shared with TRBD1. CDR3 length equals 14 residues. CDR1 is KGHSH, CDR2 LQKENI, per germline. The J segment lost 7 bases and the V segment lost 8 bases, leaving 5 bases of the junction unmatched. CDR3 bases: TGTGCCAGCCCAAGACAGGGGGCGAATTCACCCCTCCACTTT. Translation: CASPRQGANSPLHF.

This clonotype was seen more than once but under ten times. V is TRBV12-3 or TRBV12-4 and J is TRBJ2-5; TRBD1 aligns across 9 bases. The DNA end is a closer match to TRBJ2-7, so the J assignment may be wrong. CDR3 length equals 16 residues. For the CDR3, the DNA is TGTGCCAGCAGTTTAGCCGGGACAGGGAGGGAGTACGAGCAGTACGTC. This gives the protein CASSLAGTGREYEQYV.

This clonotype was counted only a few times. The chain combines TRBV20-1 with TRBJ2-5; D unresolved. The CDR3 contains 13 residues. The ends were cut back, 6 bases at V and 5 bases at J, with 16 bases in the middle. Germline V gives CDR1 DFQATT, CDR2 SNEGSKA (reference sequence). CDR3 residues: CSAAFPPGETQYF. The CDR3 nucleotides read TGCAGTGCCGCGTTCCCCCCCGGGGAGACCCAGTACTTC.

This clonotype was counted a few times. This rearrangement joins TRBV15 to TRBJ2-5; D is possibly TRBD2 (5 bases). CDR1 is LNHNV, CDR2 YYDKDF, per germline (reference sequence). The CDR3 is made up of 16 amino acids. The V end was cut by 1 base, the J end by 0 bases, with 12 bases between. The DNA for the CDR3 is TGTGCCACCAGCAGAGGGAAAGGGCGGGACCAAGAGACCCAGTACTTC. Translating it yields CATSRGKGRDQETQYF.

V gene TRBV20-1 combines with J gene TRBJ2-1; D is possibly TRBD1 or TRBD2 (5 bases each). The CDR3 runs 13 residues. Per germline, CDR1 DFQATT and CDR2 SNEGSKA (reference sequence). CDR3 nucleotide sequence: TGCAGGGCAACCCGAGGGGTGGACAATGAGCAGTTCTTC. Its protein is CRATRGVDNEQFF.

There are a few counts of this clonotype. The CDR3 bases are TGTGCCACCAGTGATTTGGGAACAGGGGGAGATGAGCAGTTCTTC. Its translation is CATSDLGTGGDEQFF. The rearrangement links TRBV24-1 to TRBJ2-1; 8 bases fit TRBD1. V lost 0 bases and J lost 8; bases outside the gene matches: 5. This CDR3 has 15 amino acids. CDR1 and CDR2 (germline): KGHDR, SFDVKD.

V gene TRBV29-1 combines with J gene TRBJ1-1, with TRBD1 as a possible D gene (6 bases). This CDR3 region has 13 residues. V gave up 2 bases and J gave up 6 bases, with 13 bases separating them. Germline V gene sequence: CDR1 SQVTM, CDR2 ANQGSEA. This CDR3 reads CSVERGGFPEAFF. For the CDR3, the DNA is TGCAGCGTTGAACGGGGGGGCTTCCCTGAAGCTTTCTTT.

The chain carries TRBV27 and TRBJ2-3; D perhaps matches TRBD1 (6 bases). The ends were cut back, 7 bases at V and 6 bases at J, with 11 bases in the middle. In germline, CDR1 is MNHEY, CDR2 SMNVEV (reference sequence). The CDR3 length is 12 residues. CDR3 DNA: TGTGCCAGCACCACAGGGCACGATACGCAGTATTTT. The encoded protein is CASTTGHDTQYF.

This clonotype occurred a few times. The chain combines TRBV30 with TRBJ1-1; 11 bases align to TRBD1. Trimming at V came to 0 bases and at J to 0 bases, leaving 9 bases not matched to a gene. Germline V lookup: CDR1 GTSNPN, CDR2 SVGIG (reference sequence). This CDR3 contains 18 residues. The CDR3: CAWSVMVGQGEMNTEAFF. CDR3 bases: TGTGCCTGGAGTGTAATGGTGGGACAGGGGGAAATGAACACTGAAGCTTTCTTT. The complete variable domain, with remaining parts taken from reference TRBV30 and TRBJ1-1, reads SQTIHQWPATLVQPVGSPLSLECTVEGTSNPNLYWYRQAAGRGLQLLFYSVGIGQISSEVPQNLSASRPQDRQFILSSKKLLLSDSGFYLCAWSVMVGQGEMNTEAFFGQGTRLTVV.

This clonotype has just one count. The chain links TRBV7-2 to TRBJ2-7; 8 nucleotides match TRBD2. After removal of 4 bases from V and 0 bases from J, the junction contained 5 bases not matched to a gene. The germline V gene has CDR1 SGHTA and CDR2 FQGNSA. This CDR3 is built from 15 residues. Here the CDR3 reads CASSSIAGISYEQYF. CDR3 nucleotides: TGTGCCAGCAGCTCAATAGCGGGGATCTCCTACGAGCAGTACTTC.

This chain links TRBV12-3 or TRBV12-4 with TRBJ2-1; D call uncertain. The length of the CDR3 is 14 residues. V was cut by 7 bases and J by 1 base, with 11 bases left in between. This CDR3 reads CASTPVGSYNEQFF. In DNA, the CDR3 is TGTGCCAGCACCCCCGTGGGTTCCTACAATGAGCAGTTCTTC.

This clonotype was recorded a few times. At one of its ends the junction is not consistent with the germline gene, which may arise from a read error. The J gene is TRBJ2-5, the V gene TRBV3-1, with 7 nucleotides matching TRBD2. CDR1 LGHDT and CDR2 YNNKEL come from the germline V gene (reference sequence). The CDR3 contains 13 residues. CDR3 nucleotide sequence: TGTGGCAGCAAACCAGCGGGGATAGAGACCCAGTACTTC. It specifies CGSKPAGIETQYF.

A few counts support this clonotype. The V and J genes are TRBV7-9 and TRBJ2-7; the D is unclear. Trimming took off 3 bases at V and 6 bases at J, with 12 bases between the two ends. Per germline, CDR1 SEHNR and CDR2 FQNEAQ (reference sequence). There are 13 residues in the CDR3. CDR3 in DNA: TGTGCCAGCAGCTTGGGAAAGTGGTTCGAGCAGTACGTC. This translates into CASSLGKWFEQYV.

The J gene is TRBJ1-4, the V gene TRBV28, with D maybe TRBD1 (6 bases). V lost 3 bases, J lost 10 bases, and 15 bases lay in between. This CDR3 spans 14 amino acids. CDR1 is MDHEN, CDR2 SYDVKM, per germline. CDR3: CASSFTGLRVKLFF. DNA for the CDR3: TGTGCCAGCAGTTTTACAGGGCTGAGGGTAAAACTGTTTTTT.

This clonotype was seen once. The chain uses TRBV27 and TRBJ2-3, with 7 nucleotides matching TRBD1. CDR1 is MNHEY and CDR2 is SMNVEV in the germline V gene (reference sequence). After removal of 6 bases from V and 6 bases from J, the junction contained 6 bases not matched to a gene. The CDR3 is made up of 13 amino acids. The CDR3 region is CASSIDRVDTQYF. The CDR3 nucleotides read TGTGCCAGCAGCATAGACAGGGTGGATACGCAGTATTTT.

V and J are TRBV5-1 and TRBJ1-4; D is uncertain. The CDR3 loop spans 15 amino acids. Looked up from germline, CDR1 is SGHRS and CDR2 is YFSETQ. The V end lost 3 bases, the J end lost 2 bases, and 11 bases lay between the germline ends. The CDR3 nucleotides are TGCGCCAGCAGCTCTCATACTCGGACTAATGAAAAACTGTTTTTT. This encodes CASSSHTRTNEKLFF.

J is TRBJ2-3 and V is TRBV21-1; TRBD1 reflects the table's D call only, with no check against the DNA. TRBV21-1 is a pseudogene. The CDR3 covers 16 residues. The DNA for the CDR3 is TGTGCCAGCAGCAAAGACGGAGGATACCGGGCAGATACGCAGTATTTT. Encoded protein: CASSKDGGYRADTQYF.

This clonotype appeared many times. V gene TRBV29-1 combines with J gene TRBJ2-3; 14 positions match TRBD2. After removal of 6 bases from V and 5 bases from J, the junction contained 4 bases not matched to a gene. The CDR3 consists of 14 residues. From germline, CDR1 is SQVTM and CDR2 ANQGSEA. CDR3 nucleotides: TGCAGCGTCGGGACTAGCGGGGGAATAGATACGCAGTATTTT. Its protein product is CSVGTSGGIDTQYF.

V and J are TRBV20-1 and TRBJ2-7; 8 nucleotides match TRBD2. The germline V gene has CDR1 DFQATT and CDR2 SNEGSKA (reference sequence). The V gene end was trimmed by 3 bases and the J gene end by 4 bases; junction bases not matched to a gene: 8. The CDR3 loop spans 14 amino acids. As DNA, the CDR3 is TGCAGTGCTAGCGGGGGGGCCTTGGTTTACGAGCAGTACTTC. Translated, it gives CSASGGALVYEQYF.

This clonotype turned up a few times. CDR3 sequence: CASSAGQRDEQCV. The CDR3 bases are TGTGCCAGCAGCGCAGGACAGCGAGACGAGCAGTGCGTC. The chain is built from TRBV5-5 and TRBJ2-7, with D perhaps matching TRBD1 (6 bases). This CDR3 has 13 amino acids. The germline CDR1 and CDR2 sequences are SGHKS and YYEKEE (reference sequence).

The chain has TRBV7-9 and TRBJ1-2; D perhaps matches TRBD1 (5 bases). Trimming shortened V by 1 base and J by 4 bases, and 7 bases separated the two germline ends. The CDR3 loop spans 13 amino acids. Germline V gene sequence: CDR1 SEHNR, CDR2 FQNEAQ (reference sequence). CDR3: CASSLVQAYGYTF. The CDR3 nucleotides read TGTGCCAGCAGCTTAGTACAGGCCTATGGCTACACCTTC.

Here the CDR3 reads CASRSGQGATNEKLFF. For the CDR3, the DNA is TGCGCCAGCAGATCGGGACAGGGCGCAACTAATGAAAAACTGTTTTTT. The chain joins TRBV5-1 to TRBJ1-4, with 9 bases lining up with TRBD1. J was trimmed by 0 bases and V by 5 bases; bases with no gene match: 5. Looked up from germline, CDR1 is SGHRS and CDR2 is YFSETQ. This CDR3 comprises 16 residues.

This clonotype was seen more than once but under ten times. The chain uses TRBV20-1 and TRBJ2-3; 7 bases match TRBD1. V lost 6 bases, J lost 6 bases, and 24 bases stayed unmatched. This CDR3 contains 18 residues. Germline CDR1 and CDR2: DFQATT and SNEGSKA (reference sequence). In DNA, the CDR3 is TGCAGTGCCCCCCCAGCGACAGGGTTACTTGGGTTAGGTGATACGCAGTATTTT. Encoded protein: CSAPPATGLLGLGDTQYF.

The V gene is TRBV20-1, the J gene TRBJ2-1, with D maybe TRBD1 (6 bases). V gave up 6 bases and J gave up 4 bases, with 16 bases separating them. This CDR3 is built from 14 residues. Germline-derived CDR1 and CDR2 are DFQATT and SNEGSKA (reference sequence). CDR3 DNA: TGCAGTGCCCTTAATCAAGGACAGTACAATGAGCAGTTCTTC. It codes for CSALNQGQYNEQFF.

This clonotype was seen a few times. One end of the junction varies from germline; a read error may be responsible. The J gene is TRBJ1-5, the V gene TRBV28, with D possibly TRBD1 on 6 matching bases. From germline, CDR1 is MDHEN and CDR2 SYDVKM. The CDR3 length is 13 residues. The CDR3 region has the DNA TGTGCCAGCCGTTTAGGGGGAATTCAGCCCCAGCATTTT. Translated, it gives CASRLGGIQPQHF.

J is TRBJ2-1 and V is TRBV5-1; D is tentatively TRBD1 or TRBD2 (5 bases each). Germline V gene lookup returns CDR1 SGHRS and CDR2 YFSETQ. The ends were cut back, 2 bases at V and 8 bases at J, with 17 bases in the middle. This CDR3 spans 15 amino acids. DNA of the CDR3: TGCGCCAGCAGCTTTCCACAGGCAATGGGGGATGAGCAGTTCTTC. This encodes CASSFPQAMGDEQFF. Based on the CDR3 plus reference TRBV5-1 and TRBJ2-1, the full variable domain is KAGVTQTPRYLIKTRGQQVTLSCSPISGHRSVSWYQQTPGQGLQFLFEYFSETQRNKGNFPGRFSGRQFSNSRSEMNVSTLELGDSALYLCASSFPQAMGDEQFFGPGTRLTVL.

CDR3 residues: CASSQGQGWELFF. The CDR3 DNA sequence: TGTGCCAGCAGCCAAGGACAGGGGTGGGAGCTGTTTTTT. The J gene is TRBJ2-2, the V gene TRBV7-9; the match to TRBD1 covers 9 bases. The CDR3 loop spans 13 amino acids. V lost 5 bases to trimming and J lost 9 bases; unmatched junction nucleotides: 4. CDR1 SEHNR and CDR2 FQNEAQ come from the germline V gene (reference sequence).

This CDR3 reads CASGGEGRGDTQYF. The CDR3 coding sequence is TGTGCCAGCGGGGGGGAGGGGCGTGGAGATACGCAGTATTTT. The chain couples TRBV6-5 to TRBJ2-3; TRBD2 matches at 7 bases. Germline V gene sequence: CDR1 MNHEY, CDR2 SVGAGI. The J segment lost 5 bases and the V segment lost 8 bases, leaving 10 bases of the junction unmatched. The CDR3 is 14 residues long.

This chain joins TRBV12-3 or TRBV12-4 and TRBJ2-3; D not certain. CDR3 size: 12 residues. With 3 bases removed from V and 8 bases from J, the gap between germline ends came to 9 bases. The DNA for the CDR3 is TGTGCCAGCAGTTTCGGAGATGGTACGCAGTATTTT. Residues: CASSFGDGTQYF.

For the CDR3, the DNA is TGTGCCAGCAGTTTAGTAGAAGTCCCCCTCCTCGGGGAAGAGCTGTTTTTT. Protein product: CASSLVEVPLLGEELFF. This chain connects TRBV12-3 or TRBV12-4 to TRBJ2-2; D is possibly TRBD2 (5 bases). With 1 base removed from V and 11 bases from J, the gap between germline ends came to 23 bases. The CDR3 is made up of 17 amino acids.

This clonotype turned up a few times. In DNA form, the CDR3 reads TGCAGCGTTGAGGCCGGGGGTAATGAAAAACTGTTTTTT. Its protein is CSVEAGGNEKLFF. J is TRBJ1-4 and V is TRBV29-1; D might be TRBD1 (5 bases). V lost 3 bases and J lost 4, with 9 bases in between. CDR3 length: 13 residues. Looked up from germline, CDR1 is SQVTM and CDR2 is ANQGSEA.